The next 10 T cell receptor beta chains were all read from a single sample in a study of identical twins. TCRdb ran MiXCR on the 5' RACE reads and lists one entry per CDR3 protein. The table has fewer than 800,000 distinct CDR3 sequences, about 7.6% seen once. These data were likewise used in another study, on yellow fever vaccine responses in identical twins.

The sequenced material came from PBMCs. These receptors all come from a woman aged 18 to 35 in good health.

The gene calls are TRBV20-1 and TRBJ1-4; a possible D gene is TRBD1 (6 bases). The germline CDR1 and CDR2 sequences are DFQATT and SNEGSKA (reference sequence). V was cut by 1 base and J by 5 bases, with 14 bases left in between. CDR3 length: 15 amino acids. CDR3 amino acids: CSARARTAVNEKLFF. In nucleotides, the CDR3 is TGCAGTGCTAGAGCCAGGACAGCGGTCAATGAAAAACTGTTTTTT.

V gene TRBV10-3 combines with J gene TRBJ2-5; 7 bases line up with TRBD2. The V gene's germline CDR1 is ENHRY and CDR2 SYGVKD. This CDR3 has 13 residues. Trimming took 4 bases from V and 4 from J; bases not matched to a gene: 3. CDR3 protein: CAISGPSGETQYF. The CDR3 bases are TGTGCCATCAGTGGTCCTAGCGGAGAGACCCAGTACTTC.

In its sample, this clonotype was seen a few times. Without the conserved terminal phenylalanine or tryptophan, this CDR3 likely stems from a read error. The chain employs TRBV5-1 and TRBJ2-3; D may be TRBD1 (5 bases). Germline loops: CDR1 SGHRS, CDR2 YFSETQ. This CDR3 has 15 amino acids. The ends were cut back, 0 bases at V and 4 bases at J, with 12 bases in the middle. CDR3 coding DNA: TGCGCCAGCAGCTTGGAGGGGCAACGAGCAGATACGCAGTATTTG. Translation gives CASSLEGQRADTQYL.

The CDR3 DNA sequence: TGCATGGTGGCAGGGAGGTGGGATGAGCAGTTCTTC. It yields the protein CMVAGRWDEQFF. This rearrangement joins TRBV20-1 to TRBJ2-1, with D possibly being TRBD2 (6 bases). The V gene's germline CDR1 is DFQATT and CDR2 SNEGSKA (reference sequence). The CDR3 is made up of 12 amino acids.

This chain connects TRBV27 to TRBJ1-4; a weak D match, TRBD1 (5 bases). Trimming took off 5 bases at V and 4 bases at J, with 17 bases between the two ends. Germline values: CDR1 MNHEY, CDR2 SMNVEV (reference sequence). The CDR3 is made up of 16 amino acids. DNA of the CDR3: TGTGCCAGCAGTACGCGAGTGACGGGACTTAATGAAAAACTGTTTTTT. It encodes CASSTRVTGLNEKLFF.

Ten or more counts support this clonotype. The V gene is TRBV5-1, the J gene TRBJ2-1; unclear D gene. Per germline, CDR1 SGHRS and CDR2 YFSETQ. The V and J ends lost 0 bases and 3 bases respectively, with 13 bases between them. The CDR3 consists of 16 residues. The CDR3 region is CASSLVEAINYNEQFF. The DNA of the CDR3 is TGCGCCAGCAGCTTGGTTGAGGCTATTAACTACAATGAGCAGTTCTTC.

There are a few counts of this clonotype. This chain connects TRBV20-1 to TRBJ2-3; D is possibly TRBD2 (5 bases). The CDR3 runs to 14 residues. Germline V lookup: CDR1 DFQATT, CDR2 SNEGSKA (reference sequence). V lost 2 bases to trimming and J lost 3 bases, with 12 bases between them. In DNA, the CDR3 is TGCAGTGCTAGATCTGGACCGGGGACAGATACGCAGTATTTT. It translates to CSARSGPGTDTQYF.

This clonotype was counted ten times or more. The gene calls are TRBV12-3 or TRBV12-4 and TRBJ2-3; D gene ambiguous. The CDR3 runs to 15 residues. V gave up 4 bases and J gave up 3 bases, with 14 bases separating them. This CDR3 is CASSSRVAGTDTQYF. CDR3 nucleotide sequence: TGTGCCAGCAGTTCCCGTGTGGCCGGAACAGATACGCAGTATTTT.

V gene TRBV6-5 combines with J gene TRBJ2-2; no clear D. The CDR3 sequence is 12 residues long. Germline V gene data show CDR1 as MNHEY and CDR2 as SVGAGI. The V and J ends lost 6 bases and 7 bases respectively, with 9 bases between them. In DNA form, the CDR3 reads TGTGCCAGCAGAATGGGATACGGGGAGCTGTTTTTT. It encodes CASRMGYGELFF.

This clonotype has a count of ten or more. The genes are TRBV3-1 and TRBJ2-1; 7 bases fit TRBD1. The CDR3 spans 15 residues. From germline, CDR1 is LGHDT and CDR2 YNNKEL (reference sequence). V was pared by 4 bases and J by 0 bases, with 3 bases of the junction left unmatched. Written as DNA, the CDR3 is TGTGCCAGCAGCCCGGGACAGAGCTCCTACAATGAGCAGTTCTTC. Its translation is CASSPGQSSYNEQFF.